This TCR beta chain was profiled in a study of blood T cell repertoires in COVID-19. Study context: Italy, Spain and the United States were the sources of the convalescent and acute COVID-19 samples. From T cells, B-cell-depleted T cells, or PBMCs came the material, which was cDNA or gDNA.

Measured with immunoSEQ multiplex PCR; TCRdb has only the in-frame clones, and not every one. The sample records roughly 250,000 clones, about 88% being singletons. Grouping used clinical history reported by participants in a survey and questionnaire. Input material: PBMCs or T cells enriched from blood (not recorded which). This TCR was sampled from a woman in her forties or fifties who had recovered from COVID-19.

CDR3 sequence: CASSLTGDNQPQHF. As DNA, the CDR3 is TGCGCCAGCAGCTTGACAGGAGACAATCAGCCCCAGCATTTT. The V gene is TRBV5-1, the J gene TRBJ1-5; D is perhaps TRBD1 (5 bases). Germline lookup yields CDR1 SGHRS and CDR2 YFSETQ. Trimming cost V 1 base and J 3 bases, with 8 bases left between them. This CDR3 contains 14 residues.